The 20 T cell receptor beta chains below were found in one sample sequenced in a study of T cell responses to AZD1222 COVID-19 vaccine (dated by TCRdb to about 2021). This specimen's time point label, interpreted: baseline before first vaccination. Library creation used the immunoSEQ multiplex PCR assay. TCRdb obtained this table from immuneACCESS and retained in-frame rearrangements with V and J assigned. These tables miss some clones; where compared with another copy, unresolved V genes account for less than half of the shortfall, and the remainder is unexplained. In this sample the table shows fewer than 200,000 clones, just over 90% of which occur a single time. The ten largest make up around 3% of the sample. Sequenced material: peripheral blood, taken on day 0 of AZD1222 vaccination. The receptors were sampled from an adult in good health.

This chain joins TRBV6-5 and TRBJ1-5; 7 bases map to TRBD1. The CDR3 totals 14 residues. Per the germline V gene, CDR1 is MNHEY and CDR2 is SVGAGI. V trimming: 9 bases; J trimming: 9 bases; junction bases outside the gene matches: 14. The CDR3 loop reads CASFAGQARAPQHF. The CDR3 DNA sequence: TGTGCCAGTTTCGCAGGACAGGCCAGAGCGCCCCAGCATTTT.

The gene calls are TRBV7-2 and TRBJ2-4; 9 nucleotides align to TRBD1. The CDR3 is 15 residues long. V was pared by 4 bases and J by 5 bases, with 6 bases of the junction left unmatched. Germline V CDR1 and CDR2: SGHTA, FQGNSA. The CDR3 bases are TGTGCCAGCAGCTCCCGAACAGGGGGCCAAAACATTCAGTACTTC. Translating it yields CASSSRTGGQNIQYF.

This sequence joins TRBV9 and TRBJ2-7; 8 bases line up with TRBD1. The CDR3 runs 16 residues. Trimming removed 0 bases from V and 5 bases from J; junction bases left unmatched: 10. Germline CDR1 SGDLS, CDR2 YYNGEE. DNA for the CDR3: TGTGCCAGCAGCGTAGGATGGACAGGGCGTCAGGACGAGCAGTACTTC. It specifies CASSVGWTGRQDEQYF.

The V and J genes are TRBV12-3 or TRBV12-4 and TRBJ1-5; maybe TRBD1 (5 bases). This CDR3 has 13 amino acids. Trimming stripped 9 bases from V and 6 bases from J, with 15 bases between. The CDR3 region is CASRGAFGQPQHF. CDR3 coding DNA: TGTGCCAGTCGAGGGGCGTTCGGTCAGCCCCAGCATTTT.

As to this clone: Other DNA variants within this sample encode the same CDR3. The rearrangement links TRBV14 to TRBJ2-7; TRBD2 matches at 8 bases. CDR1 is SGHDN, CDR2 FVKESK, per germline. J gave up 6 bases and V 1 base, and 8 bases lay outside the gene matches. The CDR3 is made up of 15 amino acids. CDR3 residues: CASSQGAAGGSEQYF. The CDR3 coding sequence is TGTGCCAGCAGCCAAGGGGCGGCGGGAGGATCCGAGCAGTACTTC.

This clone was seen once. The CDR3 here is CASSGQAILFSYNEQFF. As DNA, the CDR3 is TGCGCCAGCAGTGGACAGGCCATACTCTTCTCCTACAATGAGCAGTTCTTC. The chain joins TRBV10-2 to TRBJ2-1; D may be TRBD1 (6 bases). Germline CDR1 is WSHSY and CDR2 is SAAADI. Trimming took off 4 bases at V and 0 bases at J, with 16 bases between the two ends. The CDR3 is 17 residues long.

The chain recombines TRBV2 with TRBJ2-3; 10 nucleotides align to TRBD2. J gave up 8 bases and V 4 bases, and 6 bases lay outside the gene matches. The CDR3 totals 14 residues. Germline lookup yields CDR1 SNHLY and CDR2 FYNNEI. The CDR3 region is CASSVLAGEATQYF. For the CDR3, the DNA is TGTGCCAGCAGTGTGCTAGCGGGAGAGGCTACGCAGTATTTT. Complete variable domain (other parts from reference TRBV2 and TRBJ2-3): EPEVTQTPSHQVTQMGQEVILRCVPISNHLYFYWYRQILGQKVEFLVSFYNNEISEKSEIFDDQFSVERPDGSNFTLKIRSTKLEDSAMYFCASSVLAGEATQYFGPGTRLTVL.

This rearrangement joins TRBV2 to TRBJ2-1; D not resolved. Trimming pared 6 bases from V and 0 bases from J, leaving 12 bases between. The CDR3 length is 15 residues. Germline CDR1 reads SNHLY; CDR2 reads FYNNEI. CDR3 loop: CASRSTESSYNEQFF. DNA of the CDR3: TGTGCCAGCAGGAGCACAGAAAGCTCCTACAATGAGCAGTTCTTC.

V is TRBV27 and J is TRBJ1-1; D perhaps matches TRBD1 (5 bases). Looked up from germline, CDR1 is MNHEY and CDR2 is SMNVEV (reference sequence). Trimming removed 0 bases from V and 3 bases from J, with 17 bases in between. There are 17 residues in the CDR3. The CDR3 protein is CASSLSKGPWWDTEAFF. CDR3 nucleotide sequence: TGTGCCAGCAGTTTATCGAAGGGGCCTTGGTGGGACACTGAAGCTTTCTTT.

The chain links TRBV3-1 (or the pseudogene TRBV3-2) to TRBJ2-1; 8 positions agree with TRBD2. There are 17 residues in the CDR3. J lost 1 base, V lost 0 bases, and 5 bases had no gene match. CDR1 LGHDT and CDR2 YNNKEL come from the germline V gene (reference sequence). The CDR3 DNA sequence: TGTGCCAGCAGCCAAGAAAGCGGGAGAGGGTCCTACAATGAGCAGTTCTTC. Protein product: CASSQESGRGSYNEQFF.

Written as DNA, the CDR3 is TGTGCCAGCAGTTACTCGAAGGTAGCGGGAGGGTTGTACTTC. It encodes CASSYSKVAGGLYF. The chain couples TRBV6-5 to TRBJ2-7, with 11 bases matching TRBD2. From germline, CDR1 is MNHEY and CDR2 SVGAGI. The CDR3 runs to 14 residues. V trimming: 0 bases; J trimming: 12 bases; junction bases outside the gene matches: 7.

The rearrangement links TRBV11-2 to TRBJ1-1; TRBD1 agrees at 8 bases. The CDR3 has 15 residues. Trimming cost V 6 bases and J 7 bases; bases outside gene matches: 13. Germline CDR1 reads SGHAT; CDR2 reads FQNNGV. CDR3 protein: CASSHLRGRQVEAFF. In nucleotides, the CDR3 is TGTGCCAGCAGTCACCTCAGGGGGCGCCAGGTTGAAGCTTTCTTT.

The chain is built from TRBV5-6 and TRBJ2-2; D remains unclear. This CDR3 is 14 amino acids long. The V end lost 0 bases, the J end lost 6 bases, and 9 bases lay between the germline ends. Per germline, CDR1 SGHDT and CDR2 YYEEEE. The CDR3 here is CASSLGPGAGELFF. The DNA for the CDR3 is TGTGCCAGCAGCTTGGGACCGGGTGCCGGGGAGCTGTTTTTT.

CDR3 nucleotides: TGTGCCACCAGCAGAGACCTAGCGGGAGGGCATACAGATGAGCAGTTCTTC. It codes for CATSRDLAGGHTDEQFF. The J gene is TRBJ2-1, the V gene TRBV15, with TRBD2 matching 12 bases. Per the germline V gene, CDR1 is LNHNV and CDR2 is YYDKDF (reference sequence). The CDR3 consists of 17 residues. After removal of 0 bases from V and 8 bases from J, the junction contained 8 bases not matched to a gene. Looking up the rest from reference TRBV15 and TRBJ2-1 gives the full variable domain: DAMVIQNPRYQVTQFGKPVTLSCSQTLNHNVMYWYQQKSSQAPKLLFHYYDKDFNNEADTPDNFQSRRPNTSFCFLDIRSPGLGDTAMYLCATSRDLAGGHTDEQFFGPGTRLTVL.

In this sample, this clone turned up once. V usage is TRBV5-1 and J usage is TRBJ1-2; weak D call: TRBD1 (5 bases). This CDR3 has 15 residues. Looked up from germline, CDR1 is SGHRS and CDR2 is YFSETQ. V lost 0 bases and J lost 2, with 11 bases in between. In nucleotides, the CDR3 is TGCGCCAGCAGCTTGGCCGGGACTGACAACTATGGCTACACCTTC. The encoded protein is CASSLAGTDNYGYTF.

The chain recombines TRBV30 with TRBJ1-3; 8 nucleotides line up with TRBD1. Unmatched junction bases numbered 4, after V lost 0 bases and J lost 0 bases. The germline V gene has CDR1 GTSNPN and CDR2 SVGIG (reference sequence). The CDR3 is made up of 16 amino acids. The DNA of the CDR3 is TGTGCCTGGAGTGTTCGGACAGGGACCTCTGGAAACACCATATATTTT. It encodes CAWSVRTGTSGNTIYF.

This chain links TRBV19 with TRBJ1-4, with 7 positions matching TRBD1. J lost 4 bases, V lost 7 bases, and 9 bases had no gene match. Germline V CDR1 and CDR2: LNHDA, SQIVND (reference sequence). This CDR3 is 15 amino acids long. In DNA form, the CDR3 reads TGTGCCAGTACGGTTGGAGGGGGCTATAATGAAAAACTGTTTTTT. This translates into CASTVGGGYNEKLFF.

This chain joins TRBV28 and TRBJ1-5; D unclear. The CDR3 is 17 residues long. The germline V gene encodes CDR1 MDHEN and CDR2 SYDVKM. The germline V and J ends were trimmed by 3 bases and 4 bases, with 19 bases remaining between them. Here the CDR3 DNA reads TGTGCCAGCAGTTTGGCGAAGGGCCCCCGGGGTAATCAGCCCCAGCATTTT. It codes for CASSLAKGPRGNQPQHF.

The J gene is TRBJ1-5, the V gene TRBV19; D uncertain. The V gene's germline CDR1 is LNHDA and CDR2 SQIVND (reference sequence). The CDR3 is made up of 13 amino acids. V was clipped by 5 bases and J by 3 bases, with 8 bases between them. The CDR3 nucleotides are TGTGCCAGTAGTGACGTTAACAATCAGCCCCAGCATTTT. Amino acids: CASSDVNNQPQHF.

The chain is built from TRBV7-9 and TRBJ2-7; 7 nucleotides align to TRBD1. The CDR3 is 13 residues long. With 5 bases clipped from V and 4 bases from J, the junction kept 5 bases outside the gene matches. Germline CDR1 and CDR2: SEHNR and FQNEAQ (reference sequence). The CDR3 region has the DNA TGTGCCAGCAGCCGACCAGGGGGTTACGAGCAGTACTTC. Protein: CASSRPGGYEQYF.